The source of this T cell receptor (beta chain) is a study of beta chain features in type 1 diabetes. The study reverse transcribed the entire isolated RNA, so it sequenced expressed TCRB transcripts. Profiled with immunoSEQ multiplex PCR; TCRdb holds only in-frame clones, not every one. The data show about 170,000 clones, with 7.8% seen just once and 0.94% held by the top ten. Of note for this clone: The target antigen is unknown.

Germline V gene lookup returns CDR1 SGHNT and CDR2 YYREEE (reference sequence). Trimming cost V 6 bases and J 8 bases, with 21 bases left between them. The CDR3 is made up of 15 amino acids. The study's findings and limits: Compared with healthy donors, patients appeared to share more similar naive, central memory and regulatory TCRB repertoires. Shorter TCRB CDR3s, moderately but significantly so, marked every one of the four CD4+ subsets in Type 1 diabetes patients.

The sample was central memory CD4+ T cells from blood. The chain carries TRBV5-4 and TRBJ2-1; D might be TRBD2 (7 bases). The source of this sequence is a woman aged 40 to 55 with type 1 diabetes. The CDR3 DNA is TGTGCCAGCAACAGGGCGGCTGAGGGGAGGGATGAGCAGTTCTTC. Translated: CASNRAAEGRDEQFF.